The present T cell receptor (beta chain) was sequenced within a study of PD-L1 blockade in urothelial cancer. Study-level information: Patients started atezolizumab around 2014, 1,200 mg intravenously every 3 weeks. In terms of prior chemotherapy, patients had received 0 to 3 regimens. T cell content in blood samples showed a median of about 140,000.

Time point reported: pretreatment peripheral blood. Measured with immunoSEQ multiplex PCR; TCRdb has only the in-frame clones, and not every one. This sample has some 100,000 clones; around 90% occur once, and the top ten carry roughly 0.88%. The clonotype originates from a woman at least 80 years old with urothelial cancer. This specimen consisted of PBMCs, obtained around atezolizumab (anti-PD-L1) treatment.

The CDR3 coding sequence is TGCAGCGTTGGAGGGAGCACTGAGCAGTTCTTC. As protein: CSVGGSTEQFF. The rearrangement joins TRBV29-1 to TRBJ2-1; D possibly corresponds to TRBD2 (5 bases). The CDR3 covers 11 residues. Germline V gene data show CDR1 as SQVTM and CDR2 as ANQGSEA. V lost 4 bases and J 9 bases, leaving 10 bases between the germline ends.